Given below is one T cell receptor beta chain in context. This CDR3 contains 15 residues. The J segment lost 0 bases and the V segment lost 5 bases, leaving 4 bases of the junction unmatched. Germline loops: CDR1 SEHNR, CDR2 FQNEAQ (reference sequence). The sample is drawn from a study of T cell changes during pregnancy in multiple sclerosis. Generated by immunoSEQ multiplex PCR, the TCRdb table keeps only in-frame clones and is missing some. The sample has about 100,000 clones, around 92% seen once. The chain joins TRBV7-9 to TRBJ2-1; 7 nucleotides agree with TRBD2. The specimen was peripheral blood, collected in the third trimester of pregnancy. This TCR was recovered from a female donor in good health, enrolled as a control in a pregnancy study. The CDR3 coding sequence is TGTGCCAGCAGCCCAAGGACTAGCTCCTACAATGAGCAGTTCTTC. It specifies CASSPRTSSYNEQFF. The variable domain in full, with the rest retrieved from reference TRBV7-9 and TRBJ2-1, is DTGVSQNPRHKITKRGQNVTFRCDPISEHNRLYWYRQTLGQGPEFLTYFQNEAQLEKSRLLSDRFSAERPKGSFSTLEIQRTEQGDSAMYLCASSPRTSSYNEQFFGPGTRLTVL.